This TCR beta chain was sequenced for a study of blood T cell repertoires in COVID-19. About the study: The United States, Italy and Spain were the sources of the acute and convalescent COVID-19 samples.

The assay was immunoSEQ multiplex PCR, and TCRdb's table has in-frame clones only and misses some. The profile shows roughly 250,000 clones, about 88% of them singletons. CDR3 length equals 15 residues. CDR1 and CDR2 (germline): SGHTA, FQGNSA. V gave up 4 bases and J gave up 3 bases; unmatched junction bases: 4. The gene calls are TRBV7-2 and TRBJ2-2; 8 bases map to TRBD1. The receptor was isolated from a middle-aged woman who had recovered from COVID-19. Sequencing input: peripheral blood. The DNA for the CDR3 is TGTGCCAGCAGCTACCGACAGGGGCACACCGGGGAGCTGTTTTTT. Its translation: CASSYRQGHTGELFF.